A single sample gave rise to the 30 T cell receptor beta chains below, sequenced in a study of Ad26.COV2.S vaccination and SARS-CoV-2 variants (dated by TCRdb to 2020 to 2023). The treatment or condition tag for this specimen amounts to: about 20 received Ad26.COV2.S at low or high dose, single or two shots; several received placebo; per-sample allocation not given. For vaccine and placebo recipients, repertoires were sequenced using samples collected on day 63 after the first injection. Libraries came from the immunoSEQ multiplex PCR assay. Held by TCRdb, this immuneACCESS table contains in-frame sequences only and omits some clones. Under half of the omission traces to an unresolved V gene where checked; the cause of the rest is unknown. Within this sample are more than 300,000 clones, with over 80% of them counted one time only. Of the sample, about 2.1% is held by the ten largest clones. This material consisted of peripheral blood, taken in a trial of Ad26.COV2.S vaccine versus placebo. These receptor sequences come from a person aged 18-65 years who received the Ad26.COV2.S COVID-19 vaccine or a placebo.

The rearrangement links TRBV15 to TRBJ2-6; D gene unclear. V lost 3 bases and J lost 0, with 6 bases in between. The CDR3 spans 15 residues. The germline V gene has CDR1 LNHNV and CDR2 YYDKDF (reference sequence). This chain's CDR3 is CATSRVGSGANVLTF. The DNA of the CDR3 is TGTGCCACCAGCAGGGTTGGCTCTGGGGCCAACGTCCTGACTTTC. The full variable domain, rest sourced from reference TRBV15 and TRBJ2-6, is DAMVIQNPRYQVTQFGKPVTLSCSQTLNHNVMYWYQQKSSQAPKLLFHYYDKDFNNEADTPDNFQSRRPNTSFCFLDIRSPGLGDTAMYLCATSRVGSGANVLTFGAGSRLTVL.

The rearrangement links TRBV4-2 to TRBJ1-4; a possible D gene is TRBD1 (5 bases). The CDR3 loop spans 19 amino acids. The V gene's germline CDR1 is LGHNA and CDR2 YNFKEQ. With 5 bases removed from V and 5 bases from J, the gap between germline ends came to 27 bases. The chain's CDR3 is CASSVSGGARPRGNEKLFF. The CDR3 DNA reads as TGTGCCAGCAGCGTATCTGGAGGGGCAAGGCCAAGGGGAAATGAAAAACTGTTTTTT.

Only one count was recorded for this clone. V usage is TRBV12-3 or TRBV12-4 and J usage is TRBJ1-3, with no clear D. V dropped 2 bases and J dropped 6 bases, with 5 bases sitting between them. This CDR3 comprises 12 residues. CDR3 nucleotides: TGTGCCAGCAGTTTACTGGAAAACACCATATATTTT. Its protein product is CASSLLENTIYF.

The rearrangement links TRBV7-6 to TRBJ2-5, with no clear D. The CDR3 runs 12 residues. The V end lost 2 bases, the J end lost 5 bases, and 6 bases lay between the germline ends. The V gene's germline CDR1 is SGHVS and CDR2 FNYEAQ. CDR3 bases: TGTGCCAGCAGCTTATTTGGGGAGACCCAGTACTTC. Translation: CASSLFGETQYF.

The genes are TRBV19 and TRBJ2-5; 10 bases align to TRBD1. Germline-derived CDR1 and CDR2 are LNHDA and SQIVND (reference sequence). The CDR3 length is 14 residues. With 6 bases clipped from V and 4 bases from J, the junction kept 5 bases outside the gene matches. The DNA for the CDR3 is TGTGCCAGTAGGCCGGGACAGGGGATAGAGACCCAGTACTTC. Its translation is CASRPGQGIETQYF.

The genes are TRBV5-4 and TRBJ1-1; the match to TRBD1 covers 8 bases. The CDR3 sequence is 18 residues long. V dropped 4 bases and J dropped 4; count of bases not matched to a gene: 18. Germline loops: CDR1 SGHNT, CDR2 YYREEE (reference sequence). CDR3 sequence (DNA): TGTGCCAGCAGCGCCGGGGGGACAGGATTACCTGGGGGCACTGAAGCTTTCTTT. This encodes CASSAGGTGLPGGTEAFF.

V usage is TRBV28 and J usage is TRBJ2-2, with TRBD1 matching 10 bases. V lost 6 bases, J lost 5 bases, and 3 bases stayed unmatched. The germline CDR1 and CDR2 sequences are MDHEN and SYDVKM. The CDR3 runs 14 residues. The CDR3 bases are TGTGCCAGCAGGACAGGGGGCCAAACCGGGGAGCTGTTTTTT. This encodes CASRTGGQTGELFF.

V gene TRBV27 combines with J gene TRBJ1-2, with TRBD1 matching 9 bases. V was clipped by 6 bases and J by 0 bases; unmatched bases: 2. CDR3 size: 14 residues. CDR1 and CDR2 from the germline V gene are MNHEY and SMNVEV (reference sequence). CDR3 loop: CASRGTGTNYGYTF. As DNA, the CDR3 is TGTGCCAGCAGAGGGACAGGGACTAACTATGGCTACACCTTC.

The V and J genes are TRBV7-8 and TRBJ1-3, with D perhaps matching TRBD1 (6 bases). Per germline, CDR1 SGHVS and CDR2 FQNEAQ. The CDR3 covers 15 residues. Trimming left V 5 bases short and J 4 bases short, with 15 bases between. CDR3 region: CASSNSYREGNTIYF. The CDR3 DNA reads as TGTGCCAGCAGCAACTCCTACAGGGAAGGAAACACCATATATTTT. The full variable domain, completed using reference TRBV7-8 and TRBJ1-3, is GAGVSQSPRYKVAKRGQDVALRCDPISGHVSLFWYQQALGQGPEFLTYFQNEAQLDKSGLPSDRFFAERPEGSVSTLKIQRTQQEDSAVYLCASSNSYREGNTIYFGEGSWLTVV.

This chain connects TRBV18 to TRBJ2-5; D perhaps matches TRBD2 (6 bases). Trimming removed 0 bases at V and 2 bases at J, with 10 bases between. Germline-derived CDR1 and CDR2 are KGHSH and LQKENI. The CDR3 contains 15 residues. The CDR3, as DNA: TGTGCCAGCTCACCACCGGGACTGGTACAAGAGACCCAGTACTTC. Amino acid sequence: CASSPPGLVQETQYF.

This chain joins TRBV27 and TRBJ2-1; 9 bases fit TRBD2. The CDR3 spans 15 residues. V was clipped by 6 bases and J by 8 bases; unmatched bases: 11. Germline assignment: CDR1 MNHEY and CDR2 SMNVEV (reference sequence). The CDR3 bases are TGTGCCAGCAGCCACCTAGCGGGGACTTTCCATGAGCAGTTCTTC. Residues: CASSHLAGTFHEQFF.

The chain joins TRBV14 to TRBJ2-2; no clear D. Trimming took 3 bases from V and 0 from J, leaving 5 bases between them. From germline, CDR1 is SGHDN and CDR2 FVKESK. The CDR3 extends over 14 amino acids. CDR3 residues: CASSQYPNTGELFF. CDR3 nucleotide sequence: TGTGCCAGCAGCCAGTATCCGAACACCGGGGAGCTGTTTTTT.

This sequence joins TRBV12-3 or TRBV12-4 and TRBJ2-5, with 8 nucleotides matching TRBD2. The CDR3 contains 13 residues. Trimming removed 6 bases from V and 4 bases from J; junction bases left unmatched: 4. CDR3 region: CASRNSGVETQYF. In DNA form, the CDR3 reads TGTGCCAGCAGAAATAGCGGGGTAGAGACCCAGTACTTC.

This clone was picked up a small number of times. The chain is built from TRBV27 and TRBJ1-5; D is ambiguous. The CDR3 covers 14 residues. V gave up 3 bases and J gave up 6 bases, with 12 bases separating them. Germline CDR1 MNHEY, CDR2 SMNVEV (reference sequence). In nucleotides, the CDR3 is TGTGCCAGCAGTTTTGAAGGGTTTGGTCAGCCCCAGCATTTT. Translated: CASSFEGFGQPQHF.

The rearrangement uses TRBV3-1 (or the pseudogene TRBV3-2) and TRBJ1-5, with D possibly being TRBD1 (6 bases). CDR1 LGHDT and CDR2 YNNKEL come from the germline V gene (reference sequence). This CDR3 comprises 15 residues. Trimming removed 2 bases from V and 9 bases from J, with 17 bases in between. CDR3 residues: CASSQTGTQGGPQHF. The CDR3 coding sequence is TGTGCCAGCAGCCAAACCGGGACACAGGGAGGGCCCCAGCATTTT.

This clone has more than one count but fewer than ten. The rearrangement joins TRBV5-1 to TRBJ1-1; TRBD1 aligns across 8 bases. V shed 3 bases and J 6 bases; nucleotides not matched to a gene: 10. This CDR3 is 15 amino acids long. Germline V gene lookup returns CDR1 SGHRS and CDR2 YFSETQ. In DNA, the CDR3 is TGCGCCAGCAGCTCAGGACAGGGTCGGGGGGCTGAAGCTTTCTTT. It codes for CASSSGQGRGAEAFF.

V and J are TRBV6-5 and TRBJ1-1; no definite D call. Germline CDR1 is MNHEY and CDR2 is SVGAGI. Deletions cut 7 bases from V and 0 bases from J, with 15 bases between. The length of the CDR3 is 15 residues. CDR3 sequence (DNA): TGTGCCAGCACCTCAGAGAACGGACTGAACACTGAAGCTTTCTTT. Its translation is CASTSENGLNTEAFF.

This chain joins TRBV5-4 and TRBJ1-2; 10 bases map to TRBD1. The CDR3 is 17 residues long. The V gene end was trimmed by 2 bases and the J gene end by 2 bases; junction bases not matched to a gene: 9. Germline-derived CDR1 and CDR2 are SGHNT and YYREEE (reference sequence). The CDR3 here is CASSFPGTGVSNYGYTF. CDR3 DNA: TGTGCCAGCAGCTTCCCCGGGACAGGGGTTTCGAACTATGGCTACACCTTC. The complete variable domain, with remaining parts taken from reference TRBV5-4 and TRBJ1-2, reads ETGVTQSPTHLIKTRGQQVTLRCSSQSGHNTVSWYQQALGQGPQFIFQYYREEENGRGNFPPRFSGLQFPNYSSELNVNALELDDSALYLCASSFPGTGVSNYGYTFGSGTRLTVV.

The rearrangement links TRBV7-9 to TRBJ2-7, with D uncertain. This CDR3 contains 15 residues. V was cut by 4 bases and J by 5 bases, with 18 bases left in between. Germline CDR1 is SEHNR and CDR2 is FQNEAQ (reference sequence). The CDR3 region has the DNA TGTGCCAGCAGCTCGGGCAGCAACCGAATCGACGAGCAGTACTTC. It is translated as CASSSGSNRIDEQYF.

The J gene is TRBJ2-3, the V gene TRBV6-5, with 9 bases aligning to TRBD1. The germline CDR1 and CDR2 sequences are MNHEY and SVGAGI. The CDR3 is 14 residues long. V was pared by 3 bases and J by 5 bases, with 3 bases of the junction left unmatched. CDR3 region: CASSYHRGQDTQYF. In nucleotides, the CDR3 is TGTGCCAGCAGTTATCACAGGGGGCAAGATACGCAGTATTTT.

V gene TRBV6-5 combines with J gene TRBJ1-1; D gene ambiguous. CDR1 and CDR2 from the germline V gene are MNHEY and SVGAGI. There are 14 residues in the CDR3. Trimming shortened V by 6 bases and J by 2 bases, and 13 bases separated the two germline ends. This CDR3 is CASRTGTANTEAFF. CDR3 nucleotide sequence: TGTGCCAGCAGAACCGGAACAGCTAACACTGAAGCTTTCTTT.

The V and J genes are TRBV4-1 and TRBJ2-7, with D hard to call. Trimming stripped 1 base from V and 3 bases from J, with 10 bases between. Germline values: CDR1 MGHRA, CDR2 YSYEKL. The CDR3 has 14 residues. CDR3 DNA sequence: TGCGCCAGCAGCCAAGTTGGCAGGTTCTACGAGCAGTACTTC. Residues: CASSQVGRFYEQYF.

The chain combines TRBV6-5 with TRBJ2-7; tentatively, D is TRBD1 (5 bases). This CDR3 comprises 15 residues. Germline CDR1 and CDR2: MNHEY and SVGAGI. V gave up 7 bases and J gave up 1 base, with 17 bases separating them. CDR3 amino acids: CASKKGRDSSYEQYF. CDR3 nucleotides: TGTGCCAGCAAAAAAGGCCGAGACAGTTCCTACGAGCAGTACTTC.

The V and J genes are TRBV2 and TRBJ1-5; 7 nucleotides line up with TRBD1. Germline V CDR1 and CDR2: SNHLY, FYNNEI. Losses at the gene ends were 8 bases for V and 3 bases for J; bases not matched to a gene: 4. CDR3 length: 13 residues. The CDR3 region has the DNA TGTGCCAGCCAGGGGGACCACAATCAGCCCCAGCATTTT. Its translation is CASQGDHNQPQHF.

The chain joins TRBV2 to TRBJ2-5; D gene unclear. The CDR3 spans 14 residues. V was shortened by 2 bases and J by 1 base, with 8 bases between the two germline ends. Germline V gene sequence: CDR1 SNHLY, CDR2 FYNNEI. CDR3 loop: CASSEPGVQETQYF. The CDR3 bases are TGTGCCAGCAGTGAACCTGGTGTCCAAGAGACCCAGTACTTC.

CDR3 sequence reads: CASSFEAQGPYNEQFF. CDR3 in DNA: TGCGCCAGCAGCTTCGAGGCCCAGGGCCCCTACAATGAGCAGTTCTTC. The chain employs TRBV5-1 and TRBJ2-1; D is perhaps TRBD1 (5 bases). Germline assignment: CDR1 SGHRS and CDR2 YFSETQ. V lost 2 bases and J 2 bases, leaving 14 bases between the germline ends. The CDR3 has 16 residues.

This clone showed up just a few times. This CDR3 is also generated by other DNA sequences in the sample. The rearrangement uses TRBV7-3 and TRBJ1-2; D ambiguous. Deletions cut 2 bases from V and 2 bases from J, with 6 bases between. The CDR3 covers 13 residues. In germline, CDR1 is SGHTA, CDR2 FQGTGA. CDR3 nucleotide sequence: TGTGCCAGCAGCTTAGGCGCGAACTATGGCTACACCTTC. Protein: CASSLGANYGYTF.

The rearrangement joins TRBV15 to TRBJ1-3; the D is unclear. V shed 3 bases and J shed 4 bases, with 10 bases lying between them. The germline V gene has CDR1 LNHNV and CDR2 YYDKDF (reference sequence). The CDR3 loop spans 14 amino acids. CDR3 nucleotide sequence: TGTGCCACCAGCAGCGATCAGATAGGAAACACCATATATTTT. Amino acids: CATSSDQIGNTIYF.

V gene TRBV30 combines with J gene TRBJ2-7; D gene uncertain. This CDR3 comprises 10 residues. V lost 4 bases and J lost 2, with 3 bases in between. Germline CDR1 reads GTSNPN; CDR2 reads SVGIG (reference sequence). The CDR3 is CAWKTYEQYF. The CDR3 region has the DNA TGTGCCTGGAAAACCTACGAGCAGTACTTC.

This sequence joins TRBV7-3 and TRBJ1-1, with D unclear. Trimming took 5 bases from V and 1 from J, leaving 8 bases between them. The CDR3 contains 13 residues. In germline, CDR1 is SGHTA, CDR2 FQGTGA. CDR3 coding DNA: TGTGCCAGCAGCCCGCAGTCGAACACTGAAGCTTTCTTT. Protein sequence: CASSPQSNTEAFF.